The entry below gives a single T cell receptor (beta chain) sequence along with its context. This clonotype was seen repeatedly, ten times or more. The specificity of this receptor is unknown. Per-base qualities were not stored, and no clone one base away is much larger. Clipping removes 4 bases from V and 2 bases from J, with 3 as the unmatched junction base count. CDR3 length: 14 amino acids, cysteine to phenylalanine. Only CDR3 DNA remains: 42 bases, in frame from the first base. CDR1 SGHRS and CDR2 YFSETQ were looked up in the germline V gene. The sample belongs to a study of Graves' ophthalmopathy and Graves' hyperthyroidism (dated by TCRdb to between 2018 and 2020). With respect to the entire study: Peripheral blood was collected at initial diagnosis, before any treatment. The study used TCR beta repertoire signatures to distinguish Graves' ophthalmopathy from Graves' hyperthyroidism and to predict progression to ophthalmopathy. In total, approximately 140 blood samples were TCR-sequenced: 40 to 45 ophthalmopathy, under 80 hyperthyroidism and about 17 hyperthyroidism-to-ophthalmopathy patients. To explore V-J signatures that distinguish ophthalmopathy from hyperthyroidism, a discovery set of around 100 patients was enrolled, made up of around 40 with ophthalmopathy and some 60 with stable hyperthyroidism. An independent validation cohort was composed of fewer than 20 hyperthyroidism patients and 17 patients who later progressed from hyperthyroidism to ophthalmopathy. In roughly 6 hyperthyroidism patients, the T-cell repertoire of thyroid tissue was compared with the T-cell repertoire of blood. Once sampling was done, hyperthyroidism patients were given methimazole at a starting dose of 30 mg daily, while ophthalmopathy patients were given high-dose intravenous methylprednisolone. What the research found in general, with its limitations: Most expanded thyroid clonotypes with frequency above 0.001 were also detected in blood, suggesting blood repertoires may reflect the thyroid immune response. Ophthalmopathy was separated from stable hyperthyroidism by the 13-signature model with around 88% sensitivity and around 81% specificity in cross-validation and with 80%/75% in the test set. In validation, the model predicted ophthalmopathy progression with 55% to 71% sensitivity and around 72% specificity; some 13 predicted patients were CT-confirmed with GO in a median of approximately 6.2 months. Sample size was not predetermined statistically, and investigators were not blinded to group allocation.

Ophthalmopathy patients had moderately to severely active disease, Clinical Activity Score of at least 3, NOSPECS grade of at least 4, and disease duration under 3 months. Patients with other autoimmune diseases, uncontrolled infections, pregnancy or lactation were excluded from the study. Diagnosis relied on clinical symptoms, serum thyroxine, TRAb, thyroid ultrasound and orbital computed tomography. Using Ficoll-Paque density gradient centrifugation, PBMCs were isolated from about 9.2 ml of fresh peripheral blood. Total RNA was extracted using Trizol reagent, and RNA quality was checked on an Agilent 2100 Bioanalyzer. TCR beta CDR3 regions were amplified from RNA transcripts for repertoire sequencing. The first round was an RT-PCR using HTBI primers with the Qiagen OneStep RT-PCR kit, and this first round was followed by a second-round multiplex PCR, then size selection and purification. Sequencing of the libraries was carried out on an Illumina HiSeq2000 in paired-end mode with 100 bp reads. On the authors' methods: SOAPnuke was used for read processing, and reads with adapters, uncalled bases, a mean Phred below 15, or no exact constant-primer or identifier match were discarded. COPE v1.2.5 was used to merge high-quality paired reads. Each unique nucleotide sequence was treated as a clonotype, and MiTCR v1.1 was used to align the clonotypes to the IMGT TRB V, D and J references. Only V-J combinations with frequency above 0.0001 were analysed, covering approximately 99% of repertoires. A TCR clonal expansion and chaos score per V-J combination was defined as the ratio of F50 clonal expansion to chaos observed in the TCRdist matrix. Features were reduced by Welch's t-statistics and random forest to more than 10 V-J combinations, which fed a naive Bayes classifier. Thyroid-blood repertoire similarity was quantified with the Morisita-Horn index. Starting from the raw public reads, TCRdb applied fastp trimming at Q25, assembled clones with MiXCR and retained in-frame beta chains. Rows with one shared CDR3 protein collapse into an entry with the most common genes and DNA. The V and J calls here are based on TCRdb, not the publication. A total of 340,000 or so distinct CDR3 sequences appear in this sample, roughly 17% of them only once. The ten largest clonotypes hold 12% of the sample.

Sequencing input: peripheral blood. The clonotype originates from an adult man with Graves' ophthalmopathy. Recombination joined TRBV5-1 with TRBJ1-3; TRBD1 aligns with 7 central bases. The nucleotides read TGCGCCAGCAGCGAGGGGACAGCTGGAAACACCATATATTTT. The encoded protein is CASSEGTAGNTIYF.